These T cell receptor beta chains were read from a single sample in a study of technical replicates of blood from a few donors. Repertoires were generated with immunoSEQ multiplex PCR, while TCRdb's copy carries only in-frame clones and drops some. The table lists tens of thousands of clones, roughly 94% of them singletons, with around 0.36% in the top ten. Source material: T cells isolated from PBMCs. All receptors derive from a human donor in good health. CDR3s include the opening cysteine and the closing phenylalanine or tryptophan. The D gene is left open where the match is weak. Clone size is given for some rows only: seen once, a few or many times, or a class if the clone is expanded.

abundance	d_gene	v_gene	j_gene	CDR3nt	CDR3aa
once	TRBD2	TRBV29-1	TRBJ2-1	TGCAGCGGGGACCAGCAGCGGGAGATCAATGAGCAGTTCTTC	CSGDQQREINEQFF
-	-	TRBV25-1	TRBJ1-2	TGTGCCAGCAGTGAGCTACCCGGACAGATCTATGGCTACACCTTC	CASSELPGQIYGYTF
-	-	TRBV7-6	TRBJ2-3	TGTGCCAGCAGCCCACACACAGATACGCAGTATTTT	CASSPHTDTQYF
-	TRBD1	TRBV6-5	TRBJ1-4	TGTGCCAGCAGTCCGGGACAGGGAGATGAAAAACTGTTTTTT	CASSPGQGDEKLFF
-	-	TRBV6-5	TRBJ2-7	TGTGCCAGCAGTTACGAGTCGCAAGTGCCACGCGAGCAGTACTTC	CASSYESQVPREQYF
-	TRBD2	TRBV5-1	TRBJ2-2	TGCGCCAGCACCTCGGTGAGCGGGGCGGGGACCGGGGAGCTGTTTTTT	CASTSVSGAGTGELFF
-	-	TRBV12-5	TRBJ2-3	TGTGCTAGTGGTTTCCAGGATGGGACAGATACGCAGTATTTT	CASGFQDGTDTQYF
-	-	TRBV27	TRBJ2-7	TGTGCCAGCAGTTTCGGCAGGGGAGCCTACGAGCAGTACTTC	CASSFGRGAYEQYF
-	TRBD1	TRBV7-2	TRBJ2-2	TGTGCCAGCAGCTCGGGACAGGGGGCCGGCACCGGGGAGCTGTTTTTT	CASSSGQGAGTGELFF
-	-	TRBV29-1	TRBJ2-6	TGTAGCGTTGAAGGACAGAGCTCTGGGGCCAACGTCCTGACTTTC	CSVEGQSSGANVLTF
-	-	TRBV6-6	TRBJ1-5	TGTGCCAGCAGTTACGCGGGGGATCAGCCCCAGCATTTT	CASSYAGDQPQHF
-	-	TRBV25-1	TRBJ1-5	TGTGCCAGCAGTGAATTTGCCAGGGAGGATCAGCCCCAGCATTTT	CASSEFAREDQPQHF
-	-	TRBV19	TRBJ1-3	TGCGCCAGCCCGGTAGGGGCTGGAAACACCATATATTTT	CASPVGAGNTIYF
-	-	TRBV6-5	TRBJ2-6	TGTGCCACCTCGAGTGGGGCCAACGTCCTGACTTTC	CATSSGANVLTF
-	TRBD1	TRBV19	TRBJ1-5	TGTGCCAGTAAAGGACAGGGGGATCAGCCCCAGCATTTT	CASKGQGDQPQHF
-	-	TRBV6-5	TRBJ1-2	TGTGCCAGCAAAAGAGGGGGTTATGGCTACACCTTC	CASKRGGYGYTF
-	TRBD1	TRBV14	TRBJ1-4	TGTGCCAGCAGCCAAGCGACAGGGGTCAATGAAAAACTGTTTTTT	CASSQATGVNEKLFF
once	TRBD2	TRBV5-5	TRBJ2-5	TGTGCCAGCAGCCCTAGCGGGAGCCGGGTGGAGACCCAGTACTTC	CASSPSGSRVETQYF
-	TRBD2	TRBV7-8	TRBJ2-3	TGTGCCAGCAGCCCGTTAGCGGGAGGGCCCGAAGATACGCAGTATTTT	CASSPLAGGPEDTQYF
-	-	TRBV10-1	TRBJ2-3	TGCGCCAGCAGTGAAACCCATCCGGGCACAGATACGCAGTATTTT	CASSETHPGTDTQYF
-	-	TRBV25-1	TRBJ2-7	TGTGCCAGCAGTGCTCAGGGCTACGAGCAGTACTTC	CASSAQGYEQYF
-	TRBD2	TRBV10-1	TRBJ2-3	TGCGCCAGCAGTGAGACTATGACTAGCGGCTATAGCACAGATACGCAGTATTTT	CASSETMTSGYSTDTQYF
-	TRBD1	TRBV28	TRBJ1-4	TGTGCCAGCAGTTCAGGGGGCGAAACTAATGAAAAACTGTTTTTT	CASSSGGETNEKLFF
once	-	TRBV5-1	TRBJ2-3	TGCGCCAGCAGCCCGGGACTGTCAGATACGCAGTATTTT	CASSPGLSDTQYF
-	TRBD2	TRBV18	TRBJ2-4	TGTGCCAGCTCCCCCGAGGTAGCGGGAACGGGAAACATTCAGTACTTC	CASSPEVAGTGNIQYF
-	TRBD2	TRBV19	TRBJ2-3	TGTGCCAGTAGTATAAAGGGACTAGCGGGAGCGACGCAGTATTTT	CASSIKGLAGATQYF
-	TRBD1	TRBV19	TRBJ1-2	TGTGCCAGTAGTATATCGGGACAGAACTATGGCTACACCTTC	CASSISGQNYGYTF
-	-	TRBV6-1	TRBJ2-1	TGTGCCAGCAGTGTCCTAGCGACCTACAATGAGCAGTTCTTC	CASSVLATYNEQFF